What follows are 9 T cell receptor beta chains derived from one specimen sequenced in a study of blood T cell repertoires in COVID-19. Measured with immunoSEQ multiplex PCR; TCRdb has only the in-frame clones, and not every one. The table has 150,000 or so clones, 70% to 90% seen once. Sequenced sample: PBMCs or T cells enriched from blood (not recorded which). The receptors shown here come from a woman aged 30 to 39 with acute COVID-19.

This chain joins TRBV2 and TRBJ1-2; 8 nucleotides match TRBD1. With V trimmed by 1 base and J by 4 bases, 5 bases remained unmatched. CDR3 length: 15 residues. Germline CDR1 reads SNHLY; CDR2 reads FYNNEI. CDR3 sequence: CASSEDPDRAYGYTF. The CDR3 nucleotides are TGTGCCAGCAGTGAAGACCCGGACAGGGCCTATGGCTACACCTTC.

CDR3 in amino acids: CASSSWTDYSNQPQHF. The CDR3 DNA follows: TGTGCCAGCAGTTCATGGACAGACTATAGCAATCAGCCCCAGCATTTT. This chain joins TRBV6-2 or TRBV6-3 and TRBJ1-5, with D possibly being TRBD1 (6 bases). Trimming cost V 4 bases and J 0 bases, with 13 bases left between them. CDR3 size: 16 residues. Germline loops: CDR1 MNHEY, CDR2 SVGEGT.

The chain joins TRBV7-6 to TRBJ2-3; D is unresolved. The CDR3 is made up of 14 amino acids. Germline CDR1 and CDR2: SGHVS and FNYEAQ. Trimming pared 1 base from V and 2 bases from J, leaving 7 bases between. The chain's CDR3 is CASSLVAYTDTQYF. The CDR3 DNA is TGTGCCAGCAGCTTAGTTGCCTACACAGATACGCAGTATTTT.

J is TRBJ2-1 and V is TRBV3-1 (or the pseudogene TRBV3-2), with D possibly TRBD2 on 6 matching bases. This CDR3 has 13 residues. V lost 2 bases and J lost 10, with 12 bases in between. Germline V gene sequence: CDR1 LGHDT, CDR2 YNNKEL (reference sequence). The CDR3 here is CASSQKRAGEQFF. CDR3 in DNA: TGTGCCAGCAGCCAAAAGAGGGCGGGGGAGCAGTTCTTC.

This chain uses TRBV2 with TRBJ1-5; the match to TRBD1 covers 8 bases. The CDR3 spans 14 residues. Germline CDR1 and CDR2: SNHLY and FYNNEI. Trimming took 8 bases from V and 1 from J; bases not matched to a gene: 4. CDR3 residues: CASSRDRSNQPQHF. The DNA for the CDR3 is TGTGCCAGCTCCCGGGACAGGAGCAATCAGCCCCAGCATTTT.

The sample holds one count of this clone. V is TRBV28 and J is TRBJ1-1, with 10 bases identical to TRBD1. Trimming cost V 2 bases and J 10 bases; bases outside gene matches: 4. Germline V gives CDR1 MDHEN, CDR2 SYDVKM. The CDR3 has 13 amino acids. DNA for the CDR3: TGTGCCAGCAGTTTAACCGGGACAGGGGTAGCTTTCTTT. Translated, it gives CASSLTGTGVAFF.

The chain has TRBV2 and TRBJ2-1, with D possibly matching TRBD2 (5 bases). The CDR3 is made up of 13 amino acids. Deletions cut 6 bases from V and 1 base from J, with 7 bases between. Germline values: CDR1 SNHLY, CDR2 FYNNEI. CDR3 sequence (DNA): TGTGCCAGCAGGAGGACTTCCTACAATGAGCAGTTCTTC. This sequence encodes CASRRTSYNEQFF. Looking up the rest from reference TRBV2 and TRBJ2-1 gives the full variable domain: EPEVTQTPSHQVTQMGQEVILRCVPISNHLYFYWYRQILGQKVEFLVSFYNNEISEKSEIFDDQFSVERPDGSNFTLKIRSTKLEDSAMYFCASRRTSYNEQFFGPGTRLTVL.

This chain's CDR3 is CASSSRGHGSQPQHF. CDR3 coding DNA: TGTGCCAGCAGCTCAAGGGGGCATGGGAGTCAGCCCCAGCATTTT. The chain joins TRBV7-8 to TRBJ1-5; 7 bases are shared with TRBD1. This CDR3 contains 15 residues. J gave up 6 bases and V 4 bases, and 9 bases lay outside the gene matches. Germline values: CDR1 SGHVS, CDR2 FQNEAQ.

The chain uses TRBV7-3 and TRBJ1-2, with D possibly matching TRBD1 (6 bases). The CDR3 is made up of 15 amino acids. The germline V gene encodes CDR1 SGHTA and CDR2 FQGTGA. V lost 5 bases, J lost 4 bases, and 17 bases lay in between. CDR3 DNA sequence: TGTGCCAGCAGCCCTACTACAGGGCCTCTCTATGGCTACACCTTC. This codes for CASSPTTGPLYGYTF.